What follows describes a single T cell receptor (beta chain). Its matching antigen is unknown. The data belong to a study of T cell responses to AZD1222 COVID-19 vaccine. Regarding the study as a whole: Variant regions that are unmutated are reportedly the target of nearly half of spike-specific TCRs.

The V end was cut by 4 bases, the J end by 3 bases, with 14 bases between. The germline CDR1 and CDR2 sequences are SGHTS and YDEGEE. The CDR3 length is 15 residues. Libraries were prepared by immunoSEQ multiplex PCR; TCRdb keeps only in-frame clonotypes and omits some of them. The sample has approximately 150,000 clones; 85% to 95% are singletons. The sample in question was peripheral blood, obtained 28 days after the second AZD1222 dose. The clonotype was recovered from an adult who received the AZD1222 COVID-19 vaccine. V gene TRBV5-8 combines with J gene TRBJ1-5; perhaps TRBD1 as D (6 bases). The CDR3 nucleotides are TGTGCCAGCAGCAGAACCGGGACAACCAATCAGCCCCAGCATTTT. Its protein product is CASSRTGTTNQPQHF.